The source of this T cell receptor beta chain is a study of T cell repertoires and HLA-DP antigens. Background on the study: In vitro CD4+ alloreactivity was against HeLa-presented HLA-DP.

Broader study findings: Average cumulative frequency of previously undetected clones was roughly 35% against one allele and roughly 49% against the other. Responder cells were total CD4+ cells with a HeLa antigen-presenting system.

Profiling relied on immunoSEQ multiplex PCR, and the TCRdb table lists in-frame clones only, not all of them. This table holds around 100,000 clones, around 93% found once. As for this clone: The antigen remains unidentified.

This CDR3 contains 14 residues. Germline CDR1 SEHNR, CDR2 FQNEAQ (reference sequence). J gave up 10 bases and V 3 bases, and 8 bases lay outside the gene matches. This receptor was obtained from a woman aged 18-29 years in good health and CMV-seronegative. The chain links TRBV7-9 to TRBJ2-1; 8 nucleotides agree with TRBD2. Sequencing was carried out using CD4+ T cells from PBMCs. CDR3 coding DNA: TGTGCCAGCAGCTTTCGGAGCGGGAGCCAGGAGCAGTTCTTC. This translates into CASSFRSGSQEQFF.